This T cell receptor beta chain derives from a study of response to subunit inactivated influenza vaccine. TCRdb recomputed calls from the RT-PCR reads with MiXCR, one row per CDR3 protein. The sample consists of about half a million distinct CDR3 sequences, 25% of them appearing once. There are 13 residues in the CDR3. The germline V gene has CDR1 SGHKS and CDR2 YYEKEE (reference sequence). The V and J ends lost 6 bases and 6 bases, in that order; junction bases with no gene match: 6. The specimen was CD4+ T cells sorted from PBMCs, collected roughly 5 days after vaccination. This TCR was sampled from a man aged 45-65 years who received an inactivated influenza vaccine. The gene calls are TRBV5-5 and TRBJ2-3; TRBD1 matches 8 bases. The CDR3 bases are TGTGCCAGCACTCAGGGGGCGGCGGATACGCAGTATTTT. This codes for CASTQGAADTQYF.